This T cell receptor beta chain was recorded in a study of T cell responses to AZD1222 COVID-19 vaccine (dated by TCRdb to about 2021). Looking at the study overall: A total of 230 to 250 trial participants underwent TCR sequencing, of whom 200 to 220 had received two doses of AZD1222 and some 26 had received two doses of the MenACWY control vaccine. Enrollment into the trials was organized by age into subgroups of 18-55, 56-69 and 70-plus years, and those subgroups contained roughly 150, 30 and 60 TCR-sequenced participants, respectively. Overall results and qualifications from the work: In the small 56-69-year group, the increase in depth fell short of significance, most likely because of low power. After two AZD1222 doses, both the breadth and the depth of spike-specific TCRs were significantly higher than at day 0 and than in MenACWY recipients. Conclusions about previously exposed vaccinees are limited, since just five to seven AZD1222 recipients were seropositive for SARS-CoV-2 at baseline. Vaccine-associated CD4 TCRs spanned the whole spike protein, with dominant responses in regions 160-218 and 743-854. No day 14 peak-response samples were available, so repertoires were characterized only after the peak T cell response. Participants were mostly white British and included more females than males, and it was suggested by the authors that clonal diversity may have been underestimated. Reportedly, almost half of the unique spike-specific TCRs recognized epitopes lying outside the regions that are mutated in the B.1.351 and B.1.1.7 variants.

The CDR3 regions of human TCRbeta chains were analyzed by immunosequencing. The study's own analysis went as follows. TCRs in the repertoires were matched against a reference library of SARS-CoV-2-specific TCRs that had been generated with the MIRA antigen-specificity platform. Breadth was defined as the fraction of unique TCRs that were SARS-CoV-2-associated, and depth was defined as the fraction of total T cells that were SARS-CoV-2-associated. Using the MIRA data, each spike-specific TCR was assigned both to the spike region to which the TCR was reactive and to a CD4 or CD8 class. Log10-transformed breadth and depth values were compared by one-way ANOVA with Sidak's multiple comparisons tests. TCRdb holds this immuneACCESS table with in-frame rearrangements only. Some clones are missing; in checked studies, unresolved V genes explain under half, and the rest has no known cause. Clone size and the V and J calls come from that table; the DNA yielded D and trimming. The sample yields just over 150,000 clones; about 90% were counted once. Just over 9% of the sample belongs to the ten largest clones.

The time point tag for this specimen amounts to: about 28 days (+/-7) after the second vaccine dose. AZD1222 recipients whose second dose came at about 4 weeks and those whose second dose came at about 12 weeks were combined into one group, since spike-specific TCR depth and breadth did not differ between the two schedules. The vaccinee samples were drawn from two UK trials, COV001 and COV002, one of which was a single-blind randomized controlled phase 2/3 trial testing AZD1222 (ChAdOx1 nCoV-19) in healthy adults. Trial participant PBMC samples were collected at day 0 and day 28 after the second dose for TCRbeta chain sequencing. In this sample, this clone turned up once. Its recognized antigen is unknown. Nothing much larger sits one base from this clone, and base qualities are not available. The source was peripheral blood, collected 28 days after the second AZD1222 dose. The TCR was taken from an adult who received the AZD1222 COVID-19 vaccine.

The CDR3 protein: CASSGQDGGQPQHF. The bases are TGTGCCAGCAGCGGACAGGATGGAGGACAGCCCCAGCATTTT. This receptor chain uses TRBV9 and TRBJ1-5, with a tentative D gene TRBD1 over 6 matching bases. From its cysteine to its phenylalanine, the CDR3 spans 14 amino acids. Left in the record is the CDR3 DNA by itself, 42 bases read in frame from the first base. V and J are truncated by 3 bases and 7 bases respectively, leaving an intervening sequence of 14 bases. The germline V gene gives CDR1 as SGDLS and CDR2 as YYNGEE.